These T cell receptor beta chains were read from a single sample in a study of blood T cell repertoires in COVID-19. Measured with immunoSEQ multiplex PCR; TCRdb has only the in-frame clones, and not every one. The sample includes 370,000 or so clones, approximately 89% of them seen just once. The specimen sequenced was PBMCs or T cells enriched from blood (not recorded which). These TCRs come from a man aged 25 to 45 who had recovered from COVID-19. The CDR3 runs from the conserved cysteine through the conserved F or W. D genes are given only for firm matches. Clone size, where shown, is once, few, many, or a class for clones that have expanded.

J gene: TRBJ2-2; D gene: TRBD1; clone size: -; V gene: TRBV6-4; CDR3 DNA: TGTGCCAGCTCGATGGACAGGGTAACCGGGGAGCTGTTTTTT; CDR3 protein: CASSMDRVTGELFF
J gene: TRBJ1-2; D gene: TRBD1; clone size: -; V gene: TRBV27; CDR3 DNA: TGTGCCAGCAGGAGATCGGGGACAGGGGGGTATGGCTACACCTTC; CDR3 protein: CASRRSGTGGYGYTF
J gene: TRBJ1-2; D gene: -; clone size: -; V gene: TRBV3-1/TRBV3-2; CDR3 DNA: TGTGCCAGCAGCCAAGAAACGAGTGGCTACACCTTC; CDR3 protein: CASSQETSGYTF
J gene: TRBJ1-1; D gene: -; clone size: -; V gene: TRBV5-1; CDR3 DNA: TGCGCCAGCAGCGGAGGGACGGGGAACACTGAAGCTTTCTTT; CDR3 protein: CASSGGTGNTEAFF
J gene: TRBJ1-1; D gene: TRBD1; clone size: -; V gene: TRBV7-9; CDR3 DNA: TGTGCCAGCAGCTCCCGAAGTTCGGGACAGGGAGGCACTGAAGCTTTCTTT; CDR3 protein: CASSSRSSGQGGTEAFF
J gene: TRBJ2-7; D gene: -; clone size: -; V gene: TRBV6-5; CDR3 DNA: TGTGCCAGCCAAGGTTCAGGGGGGCCCTACGAGCAGTACTTC; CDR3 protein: CASQGSGGPYEQYF
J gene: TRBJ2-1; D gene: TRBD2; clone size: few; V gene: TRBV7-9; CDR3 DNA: TGTGCCAGCAGCTTAGCCGGGACTACCTACAATGAGCAGTTCTTC; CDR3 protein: CASSLAGTTYNEQFF
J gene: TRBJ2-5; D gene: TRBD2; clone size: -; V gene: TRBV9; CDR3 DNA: TGTGCCAGCAGCAGCCCGCTTAGCGGGGGGGCTAAAGAGACCCAGTACTTC; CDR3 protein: CASSSPLSGGAKETQYF
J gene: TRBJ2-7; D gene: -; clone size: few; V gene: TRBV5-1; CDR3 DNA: TGCGCCAGCAGCGTAACAGGGCCCTCTAAGGAGCAGTACTTC; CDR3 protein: CASSVTGPSKEQYF
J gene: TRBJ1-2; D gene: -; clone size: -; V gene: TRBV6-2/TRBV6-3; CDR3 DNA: TGTGCCAGCAGTTACTCCCCACCATCGGATGGCTACACCTTC; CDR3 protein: CASSYSPPSDGYTF
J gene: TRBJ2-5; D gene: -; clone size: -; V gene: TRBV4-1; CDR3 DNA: TGCGCCAGCAGCCAAGATATGGTAGCCGCGGAGACCCAGTACTTC; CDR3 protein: CASSQDMVAAETQYF
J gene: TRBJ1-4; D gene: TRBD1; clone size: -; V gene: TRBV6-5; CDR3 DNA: TGTGCCAGCAGTTACAGGGGACAGGCGCGGGCTGAAAAACTGTTTTTT; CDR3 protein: CASSYRGQARAEKLFF
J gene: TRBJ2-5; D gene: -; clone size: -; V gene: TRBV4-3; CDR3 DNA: TGCGCCAGCAGCCAAGAGTACTACGTAACGGAGACCCAGTACTTC; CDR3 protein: CASSQEYYVTETQYF
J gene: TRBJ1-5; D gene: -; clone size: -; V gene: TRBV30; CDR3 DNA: TGTGCCTGGAGCGCACAGGGTAATCAGCCCCAGCATTTT; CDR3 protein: CAWSAQGNQPQHF
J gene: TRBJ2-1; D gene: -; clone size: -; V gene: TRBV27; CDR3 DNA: TGTGCCAGCAGCCGAGCGGGCAGGGTAATCAATGAGCAGTTCTTC; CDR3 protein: CASSRAGRVINEQFF
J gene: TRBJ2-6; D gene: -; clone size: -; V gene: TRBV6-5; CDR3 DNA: TGTGCCACCGAGTCGCGGGGGCTCGGGGCCAACGTCCTGACTTTC; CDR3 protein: CATESRGLGANVLTF
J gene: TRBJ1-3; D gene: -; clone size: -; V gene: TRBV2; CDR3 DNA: TGTGCCAGCAGTGAAGCAGGGGTCTCTGGAAACACCATATATTTT; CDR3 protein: CASSEAGVSGNTIYF